This T cell receptor beta chain was profiled in a study of T cell responses to AZD1222 COVID-19 vaccine. V shed 5 bases and J 9 bases; nucleotides not matched to a gene: 2. This CDR3 spans 14 amino acids. CDR1 is SGHNT, CDR2 YENEEA, per germline. A word on this clone: Its antigen is still unknown.

The study's findings and limits: Spike-specific TCR breadth and depth both grew after two AZD1222 doses. Just six AZD1222 recipients were seropositive at baseline.

Data came from immunoSEQ multiplex PCR; TCRdb stores just in-frame clones and leaves some out. The sample lists around 250,000 clones; approximately 95% were seen once. This clonotype was obtained from an adult in good health. This specimen was peripheral blood, taken on day 0 of AZD1222 vaccination. This chain connects TRBV11-3 to TRBJ2-1; 15 nucleotides align to TRBD2. CDR3 amino acids: CASSRGLAGGEQFF. The CDR3 nucleotides are TGTGCCAGCAGCCGGGGACTAGCGGGGGGTGAGCAGTTCTTC.